This entry lists 21 T cell receptor beta chains sequenced from one sample in a study of CD8 T cells in Susac syndrome. Reverse transcription used roughly 0.45 to 1 ug RNA and random hexamers. MiXCR was run by TCRdb on the immunoSEQ multiplex PCR reads, yielding one entry per CDR3 protein. Among around 140,000 distinct CDR3 sequences listed, 85% to 95% were seen once. The sample taken for sequencing was CD4+ T cells from PBMCs. Every receptor here comes from a human donor with Susac syndrome.

The V gene is TRBV18, the J gene TRBJ2-5; D perhaps matches TRBD2 (5 bases). In germline, CDR1 is KGHSH, CDR2 LQKENI. The CDR3 spans 14 residues. V lost 3 bases and J 1 base, leaving 9 bases between the germline ends. The CDR3 loop reads CASSPLASQETQYF. Written as DNA, the CDR3 is TGTGCCAGCTCACCTTTAGCGTCCCAAGAGACCCAGTACTTC. The full variable domain, completed using reference TRBV18 and TRBJ2-5, is NAGVMQNPRHLVRRRGQEARLRCSPMKGHSHVYWYRQLPEEGLKFMVYLQKENIIDESGMPKERFSAEFPKEGPSILRIQQVVRGDSAAYFCASSPLASQETQYFGPGTRLLVL.

The CDR3 nucleotides are TGTGCCAGCAGCCAACACCCCCGGACAGGCGGTTCGAACACCGGGGAGCTGTTTTTT. This codes for CASSQHPRTGGSNTGELFF. This chain links TRBV14 with TRBJ2-2; 7 bases align to TRBD1. This CDR3 is 19 amino acids long. V lost 2 bases to trimming and J lost 0 bases; unmatched junction nucleotides: 12. Per the germline V gene, CDR1 is SGHDN and CDR2 is FVKESK.

V and J are TRBV20-1 and TRBJ1-2; no clear D gene. CDR1 DFQATT and CDR2 SNEGSKA come from the germline V gene (reference sequence). Trimming cost V 0 bases and J 1 base, with 6 bases left between them. This CDR3 spans 13 amino acids. The DNA for the CDR3 is TGCAGTGCTAGAGACCCCTTTAACTATGGCTACACCTTC. Translating gives CSARDPFNYGYTF.

The rearrangement links TRBV24-1 to TRBJ1-6, with D tentatively TRBD1 (6 bases). From germline, CDR1 is KGHDR and CDR2 SFDVKD. Trimming shortened V by 5 bases and J by 7 bases, and 11 bases separated the two germline ends. CDR3 length: 14 residues. The DNA of the CDR3 is TGTGCCACCAGTGCGGGGGCCCCCAATTCACCCCTCCACTTT. Translation: CATSAGAPNSPLHF.

The rearrangement links TRBV23-1 to TRBJ2-1, with a weak D call TRBD2 (5 bases). TRBV23-1 is noted as an ORF with a role that remains uncertain. This CDR3 is built from 14 residues. V lost 0 bases, J lost 10 bases, and 13 bases lay in between. The DNA for the CDR3 is TGCGCCAGCAGTCAATCGTGGAGGTTCTACGAGCAGTTCTTC. Translating gives CASSQSWRFYEQFF.

The chain links TRBV7-6 to TRBJ1-5; D remains unclear. Germline-derived CDR1 and CDR2 are SGHVS and FNYEAQ. V was clipped by 3 bases and J by 0 bases, with 6 bases between them. The CDR3 spans 14 residues. The CDR3 DNA is TGTGCCAGCAGCTTGAAGGGTAGCAATCAGCCCCAGCATTTT. Residues: CASSLKGSNQPQHF.

The rearrangement joins TRBV5-1 to TRBJ2-6; D is possibly TRBD2 (6 bases). The CDR3 has 16 amino acids. Germline values: CDR1 SGHRS, CDR2 YFSETQ. Trimming removed 4 bases at V and 0 bases at J, with 11 bases between. The CDR3 loop is CASSPYGSSGANVLTF. The CDR3 region has the DNA TGCGCCAGCAGCCCTTACGGGAGCTCTGGGGCCAACGTCCTGACTTTC.

This clonotype was observed once. Written as DNA, the CDR3 is TGCAGCGTTGAAGATGGGGGGCCAGGGGGCACTGAAGCTTTCTTT. Translating gives CSVEDGGPGGTEAFF. The V gene is TRBV29-1, the J gene TRBJ1-1, with 7 nucleotides matching TRBD1. CDR3 length: 15 residues. Trimming at V came to 0 bases and at J to 4 bases, leaving 8 bases not matched to a gene. Germline V gene lookup returns CDR1 SQVTM and CDR2 ANQGSEA.

The chain links TRBV20-1 to TRBJ2-7, with D possibly TRBD2 on 6 matching bases. CDR1 and CDR2 from the germline V gene are DFQATT and SNEGSKA (reference sequence). Trimming took off 3 bases at V and 5 bases at J, with 23 bases between the two ends. The CDR3 loop spans 16 amino acids. The CDR3 coding sequence is TGCAGTGCTAGCGACTATGCGCGGGTAGCGGTTAACGAGCAGTACTTC. Its translation is CSASDYARVAVNEQYF.

The rearrangement links TRBV29-1 to TRBJ1-1; D remains unclear. The V gene's germline CDR1 is SQVTM and CDR2 ANQGSEA. Between the trimmed V and J ends, which lost 7 bases and 2 bases, there was a span of 17 bases. This CDR3 spans 14 amino acids. In nucleotides, the CDR3 is TGCAGCGCCGCTTTTTGGGTGGATAACACTGAAGCTTTCTTT. This codes for CSAAFWVDNTEAFF.

The rearrangement joins TRBV11-2 to TRBJ2-5; a weak D match, TRBD2 (6 bases). V was trimmed by 5 bases and J by 5 bases, leaving 15 bases between them. The germline V gene encodes CDR1 SGHAT and CDR2 FQNNGV. CDR3 length: 14 residues. Here the CDR3 reads CASSPMGRWETQYF. The CDR3 DNA follows: TGTGCCAGCAGCCCAATGGGGAGGTGGGAGACCCAGTACTTC.

The V and J genes are TRBV14 and TRBJ1-2; D is undetermined. The ends were cut back, 1 base at V and 6 bases at J, with 9 bases in the middle. Germline assignment: CDR1 SGHDN and CDR2 FVKESK. The length of the CDR3 is 13 residues. The CDR3 DNA sequence: TGTGCCAGCAGCCAAGCCAGCGGGGATGGCTACACCTTC. Translation: CASSQASGDGYTF. Filled out from reference TRBV14 and TRBJ1-2, the complete variable domain reads EAGVTQFPSHSVIEKGQTVTLRCDPISGHDNLYWYRRVMGKEIKFLLHFVKESKQDESGMPNNRFLAERTGGTYSTLKVQPAELEDSGVYFCASSQASGDGYTFGSGTRLTVV.

This CDR3 reads CASNIQGNTIYF. DNA of the CDR3: TGTGCCAGCAACATCCAGGGAAACACCATATATTTT. This rearrangement joins TRBV12-3 or TRBV12-4 to TRBJ1-3, with no clear D. Trimming stripped 7 bases from V and 4 bases from J, with 8 bases between. The CDR3 runs to 12 residues.

This clonotype was counted between two and nine times. V and J are TRBV4-1 and TRBJ2-1; 7 nucleotides line up with TRBD2. Germline V gives CDR1 MGHRA, CDR2 YSYEKL. This CDR3 has 17 residues. After removal of 1 base from V and 7 bases from J, the junction contained 13 bases not matched to a gene. CDR3 in amino acids: CASSQGGSYGRRNEQFF. CDR3 bases: TGCGCCAGCAGCCAAGGAGGGTCATACGGGAGGCGGAATGAGCAGTTCTTC.

V is TRBV20-1 and J is TRBJ2-7; 7 bases are shared with TRBD2. J lost 0 bases, V lost 0 bases, and 8 bases had no gene match. Germline CDR1 reads DFQATT; CDR2 reads SNEGSKA (reference sequence). The CDR3 contains 16 residues. The CDR3 sequence: CSARDVTSRSSYEQYF. The CDR3 coding sequence is TGCAGTGCTAGAGATGTGACTAGCAGATCCTCCTACGAGCAGTACTTC.

The chain is built from TRBV7-6 and TRBJ2-5, with 9 bases fitting TRBD1. J gave up 2 bases and V 5 bases, and 9 bases lay outside the gene matches. Germline V gene lookup returns CDR1 SGHVS and CDR2 FNYEAQ. CDR3 size: 16 residues. The CDR3 sequence is CASSTDGTGQQETQYF. CDR3 nucleotide sequence: TGTGCCAGCAGCACCGACGGGACAGGGCAACAAGAGACCCAGTACTTC.

As DNA, the CDR3 is TGCAGTGCTAGGGAATACAATGAGCAGTTCTTC. It specifies CSAREYNEQFF. V and J are TRBV20-1 and TRBJ2-1; D call uncertain. In germline, CDR1 is DFQATT, CDR2 SNEGSKA (reference sequence). The CDR3 contains 11 residues. Trimming pared 3 bases from V and 4 bases from J, leaving 4 bases between.

This chain links TRBV6-5 with TRBJ2-7; 7 bases fit TRBD2. The CDR3 is 14 residues long. The germline V gene has CDR1 MNHEY and CDR2 SVGAGI. Germline trimming cut 4 bases from V and 6 bases from J; bases unmatched to any gene: 9. The CDR3: CASSWGGTGGEQYF. As DNA, the CDR3 is TGTGCCAGCAGTTGGGGAGGGACGGGTGGCGAGCAGTACTTC.

The V gene is TRBV10-3, the J gene TRBJ2-7; D may correspond to TRBD1 or TRBD2 (6 bases each). V gave up 5 bases and J gave up 2 bases, with 16 bases separating them. The CDR3 sequence is 15 residues long. Germline CDR1 reads ENHRY; CDR2 reads SYGVKD. The chain's CDR3 is CAISSEGGGTYEQYF. CDR3 DNA: TGTGCCATCAGTTCGGAGGGGGGCGGGACCTACGAGCAGTACTTC.

The chain joins TRBV6-2 or TRBV6-3 to TRBJ2-2, with TRBD2 matching over 10 bases. The CDR3 is 17 residues long. Trimming at V came to 11 bases and at J to 4 bases, leaving 16 bases not matched to a gene. Germline-derived CDR1 and CDR2 are MNHEY and SVGEGT. For the CDR3, the DNA is TGTGCCGACACGATGTCATCAGCGGGAGGGCCCACCGGGGAGCTGTTTTTT. It codes for CADTMSSAGGPTGELFF.

The J gene is TRBJ2-1, the V gene TRBV20-1; 8 nucleotides align to TRBD2. This CDR3 has 16 amino acids. CDR1 is DFQATT, CDR2 SNEGSKA, per germline (reference sequence). V gave up 0 bases and J gave up 2 bases; unmatched junction bases: 6. The CDR3 spells CSARDLAGGTYNEQFF. The DNA of the CDR3 is TGCAGTGCTAGAGATTTGGCGGGAGGAACCTACAATGAGCAGTTCTTC.